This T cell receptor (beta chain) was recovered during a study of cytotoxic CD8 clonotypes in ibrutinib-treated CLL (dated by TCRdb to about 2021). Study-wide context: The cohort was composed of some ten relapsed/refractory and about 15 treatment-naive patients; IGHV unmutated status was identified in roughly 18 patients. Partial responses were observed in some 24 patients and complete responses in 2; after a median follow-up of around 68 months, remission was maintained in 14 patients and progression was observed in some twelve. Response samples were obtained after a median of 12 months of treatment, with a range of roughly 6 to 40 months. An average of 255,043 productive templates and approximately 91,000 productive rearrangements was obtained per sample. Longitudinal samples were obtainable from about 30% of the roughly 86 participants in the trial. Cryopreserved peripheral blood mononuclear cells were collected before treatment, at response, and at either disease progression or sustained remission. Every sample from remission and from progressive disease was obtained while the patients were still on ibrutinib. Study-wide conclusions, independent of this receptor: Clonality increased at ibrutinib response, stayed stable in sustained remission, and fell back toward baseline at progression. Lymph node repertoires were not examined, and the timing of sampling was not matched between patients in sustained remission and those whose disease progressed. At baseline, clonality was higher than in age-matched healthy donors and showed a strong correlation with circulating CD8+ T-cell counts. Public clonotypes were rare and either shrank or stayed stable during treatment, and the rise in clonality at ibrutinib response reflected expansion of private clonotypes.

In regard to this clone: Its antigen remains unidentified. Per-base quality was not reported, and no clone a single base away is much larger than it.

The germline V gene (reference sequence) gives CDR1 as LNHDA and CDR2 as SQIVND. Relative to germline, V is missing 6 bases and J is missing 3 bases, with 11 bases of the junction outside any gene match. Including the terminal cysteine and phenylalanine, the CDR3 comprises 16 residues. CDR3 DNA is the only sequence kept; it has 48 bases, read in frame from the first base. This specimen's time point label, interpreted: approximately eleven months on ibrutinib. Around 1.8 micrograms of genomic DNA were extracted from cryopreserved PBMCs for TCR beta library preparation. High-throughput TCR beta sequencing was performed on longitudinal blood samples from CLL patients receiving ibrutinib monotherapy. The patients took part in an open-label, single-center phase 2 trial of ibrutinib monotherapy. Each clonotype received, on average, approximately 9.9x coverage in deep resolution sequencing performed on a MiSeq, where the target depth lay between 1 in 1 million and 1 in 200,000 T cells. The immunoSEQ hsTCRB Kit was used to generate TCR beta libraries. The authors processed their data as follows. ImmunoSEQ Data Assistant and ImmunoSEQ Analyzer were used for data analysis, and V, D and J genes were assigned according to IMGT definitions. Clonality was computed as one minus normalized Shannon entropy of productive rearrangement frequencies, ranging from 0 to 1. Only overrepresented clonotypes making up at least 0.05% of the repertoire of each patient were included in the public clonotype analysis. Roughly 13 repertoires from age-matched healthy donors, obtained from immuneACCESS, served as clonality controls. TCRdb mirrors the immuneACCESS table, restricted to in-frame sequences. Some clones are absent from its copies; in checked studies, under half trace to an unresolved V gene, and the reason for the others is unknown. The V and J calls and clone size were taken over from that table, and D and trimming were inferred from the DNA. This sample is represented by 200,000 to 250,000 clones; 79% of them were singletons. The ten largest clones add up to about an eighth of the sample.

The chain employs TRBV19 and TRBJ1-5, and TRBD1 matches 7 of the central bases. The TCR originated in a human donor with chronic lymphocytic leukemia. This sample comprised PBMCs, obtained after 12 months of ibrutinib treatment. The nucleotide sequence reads TGTGCCAGTAGCCAGAGGAGGGGACAGCCCAATCAGCCCCAGCATTTT. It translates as CASSQRRGQPNQPQHF. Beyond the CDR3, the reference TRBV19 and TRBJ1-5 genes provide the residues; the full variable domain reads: DGGITQSPKYLFRKEGQNVTLSCEQNLNHDAMYWYRQDPGQGLRLIYYSQIVNDFQKGDIAEGYSVSREKKESFPLTVTSAQKNPTAFYLCASSQRRGQPNQPQHFGDGTRLSIL.